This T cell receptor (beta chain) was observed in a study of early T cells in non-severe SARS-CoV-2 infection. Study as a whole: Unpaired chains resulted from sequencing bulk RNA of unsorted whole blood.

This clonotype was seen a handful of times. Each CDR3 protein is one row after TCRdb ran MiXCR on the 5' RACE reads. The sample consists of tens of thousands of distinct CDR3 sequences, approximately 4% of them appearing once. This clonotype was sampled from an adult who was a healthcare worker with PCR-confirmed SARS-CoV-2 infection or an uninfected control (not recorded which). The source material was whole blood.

The chain's CDR3 is CASSPPGGGGYEQYF. The CDR3 DNA sequence: TGTGCCAGCTCACCACCTGGCGGGGGAGGCTACGAGCAGTACTTC. The chain couples TRBV18 to TRBJ2-7, with 7 positions matching TRBD2. From germline, CDR1 is KGHSH and CDR2 LQKENI. The junction had 5 bases not matched to a gene; V was cut back by 0 bases and J by 3 bases. CDR3 length: 15 amino acids.